This paragraph covers one TCR beta chain sequence. The sample belongs to a study of blood T cell repertoires in COVID-19. Here immunoSEQ multiplex PCR was the method, and the copy in TCRdb shows in-frame clones only, minus some. Here the sample spans more than 70,000 clones, roughly nine tenths being singletons. Losses at the gene ends were 1 base for V and 7 bases for J; bases not matched to a gene: 2. Germline V gives CDR1 SGHVS, CDR2 FNYEAQ. The CDR3 length is 13 residues. V gene TRBV7-6 combines with J gene TRBJ1-2, with 8 bases fitting TRBD1. The sequence came from a man aged 50 to 59 with acute or convalescent COVID-19. Sequences were obtained from peripheral blood. This CDR3 reads CASSLETGGGYTF. The CDR3 DNA reads TGTGCCAGCAGCTTAGAAACAGGGGGTGGCTACACCTTC.